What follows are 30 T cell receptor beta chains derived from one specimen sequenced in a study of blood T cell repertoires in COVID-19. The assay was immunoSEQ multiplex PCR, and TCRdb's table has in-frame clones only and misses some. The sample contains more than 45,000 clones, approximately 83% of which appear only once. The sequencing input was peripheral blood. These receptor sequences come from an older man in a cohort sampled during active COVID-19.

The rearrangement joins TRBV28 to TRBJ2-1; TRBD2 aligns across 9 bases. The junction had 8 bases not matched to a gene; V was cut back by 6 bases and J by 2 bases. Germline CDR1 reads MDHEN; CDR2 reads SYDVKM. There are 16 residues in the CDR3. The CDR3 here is CASRTGLARPYNEQFF. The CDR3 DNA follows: TGTGCCAGCAGAACGGGACTAGCAAGGCCCTACAATGAGCAGTTCTTC.

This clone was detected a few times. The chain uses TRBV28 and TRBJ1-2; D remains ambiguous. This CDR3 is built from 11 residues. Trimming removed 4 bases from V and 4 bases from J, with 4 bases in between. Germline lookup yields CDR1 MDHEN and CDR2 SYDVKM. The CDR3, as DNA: TGTGCCAGCAGTTCCCGCTATGGCTACACCTTC. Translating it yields CASSSRYGYTF.

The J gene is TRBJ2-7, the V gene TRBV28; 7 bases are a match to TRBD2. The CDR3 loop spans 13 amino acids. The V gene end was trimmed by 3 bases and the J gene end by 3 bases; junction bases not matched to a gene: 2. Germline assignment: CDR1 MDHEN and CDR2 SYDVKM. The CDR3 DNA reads TGTGCCAGCAGTTTGGGCGGGAGCTACGAGCAGTACTTC. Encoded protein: CASSLGGSYEQYF.

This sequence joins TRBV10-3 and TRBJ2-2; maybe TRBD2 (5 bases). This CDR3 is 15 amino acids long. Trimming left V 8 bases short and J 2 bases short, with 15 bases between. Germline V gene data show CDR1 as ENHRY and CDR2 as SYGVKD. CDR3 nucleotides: TGTGCCATCCGGCCTACTAGGGATAACACCGGGGAGCTGTTTTTT. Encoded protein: CAIRPTRDNTGELFF.

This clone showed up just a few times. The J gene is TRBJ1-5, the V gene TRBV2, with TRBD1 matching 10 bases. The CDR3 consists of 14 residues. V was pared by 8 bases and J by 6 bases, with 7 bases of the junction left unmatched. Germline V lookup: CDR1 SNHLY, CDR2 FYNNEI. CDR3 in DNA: TGTGCCAGCGAGACAGGGGGCCTTGGTCAGCCCCAGCATTTT. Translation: CASETGGLGQPQHF.

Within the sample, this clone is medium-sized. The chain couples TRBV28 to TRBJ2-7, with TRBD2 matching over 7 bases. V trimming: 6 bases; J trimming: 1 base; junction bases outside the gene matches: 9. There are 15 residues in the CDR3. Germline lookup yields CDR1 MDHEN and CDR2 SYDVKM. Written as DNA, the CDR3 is TGTGCCAGCAGCACCGGCGGGAGTACGTCCTACGAGCAGTACTTC. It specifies CASSTGGSTSYEQYF.

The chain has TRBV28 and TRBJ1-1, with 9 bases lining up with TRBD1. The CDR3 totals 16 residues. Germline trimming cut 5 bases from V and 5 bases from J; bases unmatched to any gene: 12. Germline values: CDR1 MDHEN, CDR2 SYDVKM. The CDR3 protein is CASSRPDRGRRTEAFF. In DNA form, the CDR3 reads TGTGCCAGCAGTCGCCCCGACAGGGGGAGACGAACTGAAGCTTTCTTT. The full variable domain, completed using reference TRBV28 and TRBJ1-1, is DVKVTQSSRYLVKRTGEKVFLECVQDMDHENMFWYRQDPGLGLRLIYFSYDVKMKEKGDIPEGYSVSREKKERFSLILESASTNQTSMYLCASSRPDRGRRTEAFFGQGTRLTVV.

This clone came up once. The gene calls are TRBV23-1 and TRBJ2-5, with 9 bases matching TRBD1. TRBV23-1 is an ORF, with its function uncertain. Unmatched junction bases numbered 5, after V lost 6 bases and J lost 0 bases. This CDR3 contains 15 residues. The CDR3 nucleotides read TGCGCCAGCAGCTCCCGGGACAGGGACCAAGAGACCCAGTACTTC. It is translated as CASSSRDRDQETQYF.

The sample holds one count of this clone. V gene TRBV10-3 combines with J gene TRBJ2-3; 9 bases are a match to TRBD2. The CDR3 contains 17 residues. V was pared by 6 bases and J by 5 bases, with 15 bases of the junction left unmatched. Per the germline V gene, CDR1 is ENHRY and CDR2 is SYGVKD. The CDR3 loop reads CAISPRLAAGREDTQYF. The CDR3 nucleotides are TGTGCCATCAGCCCCCGACTAGCGGCCGGGAGGGAAGATACGCAGTATTTT.

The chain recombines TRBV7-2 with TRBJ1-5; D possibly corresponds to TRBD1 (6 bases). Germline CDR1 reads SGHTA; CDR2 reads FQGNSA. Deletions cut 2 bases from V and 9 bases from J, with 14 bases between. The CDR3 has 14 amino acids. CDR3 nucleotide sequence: TGTGCCAGCAGCTTAATGACAGGACTCCGGCCCCAGCATTTT. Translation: CASSLMTGLRPQHF. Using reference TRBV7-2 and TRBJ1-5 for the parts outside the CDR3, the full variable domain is GAGVSQSPSNKVTEKGKDVELRCDPISGHTALYWYRQSLGQGLEFLIYFQGNSAPDKSGLPSDRFSAERTGGSVSTLTIQRTQQEDSAVYLCASSLMTGLRPQHFGDGTRLSIL.

CDR3 DNA sequence: TGCAGCGTCAAAGGCAGGGAGGAGTTTGGCTACACCTTC. It is translated as CSVKGREEFGYTF. The V gene is TRBV29-1, the J gene TRBJ1-2; D is perhaps TRBD1 (5 bases). V lost 6 bases to trimming and J lost 7 bases, with 18 bases between them. This CDR3 spans 13 amino acids. Germline V CDR1 and CDR2: SQVTM, ANQGSEA.

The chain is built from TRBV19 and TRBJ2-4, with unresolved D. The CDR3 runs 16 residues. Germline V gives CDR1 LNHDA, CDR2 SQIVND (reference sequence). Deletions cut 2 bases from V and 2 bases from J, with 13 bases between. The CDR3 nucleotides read TGTGCCAGTAGTATATACCGGTCCACCTCCAAAAACATTCAGTACTTC. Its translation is CASSIYRSTSKNIQYF.

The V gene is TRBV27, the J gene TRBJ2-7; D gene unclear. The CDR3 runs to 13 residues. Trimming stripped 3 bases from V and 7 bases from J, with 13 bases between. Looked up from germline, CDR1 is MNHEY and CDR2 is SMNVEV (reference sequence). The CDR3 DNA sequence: TGTGCCAGCAGTTTTTCCCTAGTCGGAGAGCAGTACTTC. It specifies CASSFSLVGEQYF.

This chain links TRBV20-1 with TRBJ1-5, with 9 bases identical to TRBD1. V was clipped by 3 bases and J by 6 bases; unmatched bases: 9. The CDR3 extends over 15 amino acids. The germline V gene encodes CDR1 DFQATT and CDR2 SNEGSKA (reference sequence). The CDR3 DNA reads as TGCAGTGCTAGTGCGCCGACAGGGGGGAGTCAGCCCCAGCATTTT. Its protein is CSASAPTGGSQPQHF.

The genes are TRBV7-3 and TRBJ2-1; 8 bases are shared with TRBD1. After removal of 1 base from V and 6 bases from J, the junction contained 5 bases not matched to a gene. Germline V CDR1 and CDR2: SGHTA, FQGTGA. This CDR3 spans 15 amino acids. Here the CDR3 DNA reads TGTGCCAGCAGCTTAAATCCAGGGGGCATCAATGAGCAGTTCTTC. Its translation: CASSLNPGGINEQFF.

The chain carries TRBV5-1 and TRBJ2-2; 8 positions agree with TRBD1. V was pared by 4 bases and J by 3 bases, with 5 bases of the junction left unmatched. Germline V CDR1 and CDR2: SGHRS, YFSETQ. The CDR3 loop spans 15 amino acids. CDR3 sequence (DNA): TGCGCCAGCAGCCCGGGGACAGGACACACCGGGGAGCTGTTTTTT. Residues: CASSPGTGHTGELFF.

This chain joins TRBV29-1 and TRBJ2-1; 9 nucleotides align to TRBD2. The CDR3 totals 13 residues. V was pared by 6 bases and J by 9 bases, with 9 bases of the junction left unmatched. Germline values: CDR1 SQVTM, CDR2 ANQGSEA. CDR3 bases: TGCAGCGTCAATAGCGGGAGTTGGGGTGAGCAGTTCTTC. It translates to CSVNSGSWGEQFF.

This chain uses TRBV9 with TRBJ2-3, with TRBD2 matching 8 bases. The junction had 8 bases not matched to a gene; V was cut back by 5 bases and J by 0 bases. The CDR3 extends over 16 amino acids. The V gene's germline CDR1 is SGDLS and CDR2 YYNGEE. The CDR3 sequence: CASSKTSGHSTDTQYF. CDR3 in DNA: TGTGCCAGCAGTAAAACTAGCGGACATAGCACAGATACGCAGTATTTT.

The CDR3 DNA reads as TGTGCCAGCAGGGGGGGCTATGGCTACACCTTC. The encoded protein is CASRGGYGYTF. The V call is TRBV6-5, the J call TRBJ1-2; perhaps TRBD1 as D (5 bases). The V end lost 6 bases, the J end lost 4 bases, and 6 bases lay between the germline ends. Germline assignment: CDR1 MNHEY and CDR2 SVGAGI. This CDR3 has 11 amino acids.

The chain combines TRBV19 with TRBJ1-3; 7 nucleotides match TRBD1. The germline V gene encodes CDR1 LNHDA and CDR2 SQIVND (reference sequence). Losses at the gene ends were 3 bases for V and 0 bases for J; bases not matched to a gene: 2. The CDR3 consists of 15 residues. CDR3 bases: TGTGCCAGTAGTATCGGACAGGCCTCTGGAAACACCATATATTTT. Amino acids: CASSIGQASGNTIYF.

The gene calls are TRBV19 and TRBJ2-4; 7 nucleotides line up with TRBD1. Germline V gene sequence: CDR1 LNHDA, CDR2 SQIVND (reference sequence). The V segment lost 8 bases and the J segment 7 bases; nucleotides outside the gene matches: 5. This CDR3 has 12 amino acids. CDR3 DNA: TGTGCCAGTCTCGACAGGGCCAACATTCAGTACTTC. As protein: CASLDRANIQYF.

The CDR3 here is CASRPQGQGVLGELFF. The CDR3 region has the DNA TGTGCCAGCAGACCCCAGGGACAGGGGGTCCTCGGGGAGCTGTTTTTT. The chain employs TRBV7-3 and TRBJ2-2; 11 bases are a match to TRBD1. This CDR3 has 16 amino acids. J lost 7 bases, V lost 6 bases, and 10 bases had no gene match. CDR1 is SGHTA and CDR2 is FQGTGA in the germline V gene.

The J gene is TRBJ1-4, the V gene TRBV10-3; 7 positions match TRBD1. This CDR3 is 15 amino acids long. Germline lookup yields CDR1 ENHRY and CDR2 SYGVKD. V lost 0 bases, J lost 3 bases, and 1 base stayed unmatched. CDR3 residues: CAISESGQANEKLFF. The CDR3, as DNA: TGTGCCATCAGTGAGTCCGGACAGGCTAATGAAAAACTGTTTTTT.

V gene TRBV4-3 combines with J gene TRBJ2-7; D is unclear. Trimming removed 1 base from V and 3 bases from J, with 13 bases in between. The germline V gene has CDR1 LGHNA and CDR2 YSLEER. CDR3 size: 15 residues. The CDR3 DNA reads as TGCGCCAGCAGCCAAGGCCAGTCTTCAAGCTACGAGCAGTACTTC. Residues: CASSQGQSSSYEQYF.

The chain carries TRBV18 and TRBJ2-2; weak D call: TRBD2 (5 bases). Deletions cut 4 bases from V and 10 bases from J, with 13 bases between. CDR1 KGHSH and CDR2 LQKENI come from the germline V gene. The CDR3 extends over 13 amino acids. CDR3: CASSLLGGEELFF. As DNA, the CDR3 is TGTGCCAGCTCACTCTTAGGAGGAGAGGAGCTGTTTTTT.

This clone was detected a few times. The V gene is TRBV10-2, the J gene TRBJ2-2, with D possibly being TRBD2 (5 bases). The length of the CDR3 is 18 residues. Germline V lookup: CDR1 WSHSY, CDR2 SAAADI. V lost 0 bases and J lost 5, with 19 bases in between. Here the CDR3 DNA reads TGCGCCAGCAGTGAGTCATCGGGGAGAATAGCCAGGACCGGGGAGCTGTTTTTT. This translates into CASSESSGRIARTGELFF.

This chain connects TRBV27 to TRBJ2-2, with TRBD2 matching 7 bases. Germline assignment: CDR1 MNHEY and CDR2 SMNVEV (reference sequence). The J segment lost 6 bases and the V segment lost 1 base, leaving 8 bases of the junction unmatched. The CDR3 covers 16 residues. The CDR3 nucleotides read TGTGCCAGCAGTTTATTGGGGGGGAGCTGGCCCGGGGAGCTGTTTTTT. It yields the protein CASSLLGGSWPGELFF.

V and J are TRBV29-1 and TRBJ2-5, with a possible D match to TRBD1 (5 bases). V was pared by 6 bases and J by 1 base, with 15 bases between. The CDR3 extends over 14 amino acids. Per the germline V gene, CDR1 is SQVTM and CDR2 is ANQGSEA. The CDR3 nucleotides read TGCAGCGTCAACCCCGGGCAGGGCCAAGAGACCCAGTACTTC. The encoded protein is CSVNPGQGQETQYF.

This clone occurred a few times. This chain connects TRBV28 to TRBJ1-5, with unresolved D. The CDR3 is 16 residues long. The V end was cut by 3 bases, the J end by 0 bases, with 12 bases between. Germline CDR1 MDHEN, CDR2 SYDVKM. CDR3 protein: CASSLPGLYSNQPQHF. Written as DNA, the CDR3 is TGTGCCAGCAGTTTGCCAGGTCTGTATAGCAATCAGCCCCAGCATTTT.

The CDR3, as DNA: TGTGCCAGCAGCGCGGACAGGGCGGGCTACACCTTC. It translates to CASSADRAGYTF. The chain employs TRBV7-2 and TRBJ1-2, with 8 positions matching TRBD1. Germline CDR1 and CDR2: SGHTA and FQGNSA. V trimming: 5 bases; J trimming: 8 bases; junction bases outside the gene matches: 4. This CDR3 is 12 amino acids long.